This TCR beta chain was sequenced during a study of STAT3 mutations in large granular lymphocyte leukemia. General observations from the study: Clonal expansion was inferred from other time points because no sample existed at each clone's first appearance. In T-cell large granular lymphocyte leukemia, about half of patients showed multiple immunodominant subclonotypes.

The data were produced by immunoSEQ multiplex PCR, yet TCRdb's version contains in-frame clones alone and is incomplete. The sample lists around 33,000 clones, about 74% occurring once. V lost 0 bases, J lost 10 bases, and 13 bases lay in between. The germline gives CDR1 LNHDA, CDR2 SQIVND (reference sequence). This CDR3 has 14 residues. The table lists this clone with a count of one. Its antigen is not identified. This chain links TRBV19 with TRBJ2-1; D might be TRBD2 (5 bases). Sequencing input: peripheral blood mononuclear cells. This TCR was recovered from a woman in her forties or fifties with T-cell large granular lymphocyte leukemia. Some clones in this sample may be carry-over from other donors' samples. CDR3 nucleotides: TGTGCCAGTAGTATAGAGCCCCCCCCGGGGGAGCAGTTCTTC. Its translation is CASSIEPPPGEQFF.